The 17 T cell receptor beta chains below come from one sample, sequenced in a study of CD8+CD57+ T cells in acquired aplastic anemia. The patients chosen for sequencing had shown expansion of CD8+CD57+ cells (detected by flow cytometry). TCR beta VDJ and CDR3 profiles were obtained from a genomic DNA template. TCRdb fed the reads into MiXCR, producing one record per CDR3 protein. Of under 200,000 distinct CDR3 sequences in the sample, approximately 48% were seen once. Sequencing was carried out using sorted CD4+, CD8+, or CD8+CD57+ T cells (not recorded which) from PBMCs. The receptors shown here come from a human donor with aplastic anemia.

V usage is TRBV4-1 and J usage is TRBJ2-3; D remains unclear. CDR1 is MGHRA and CDR2 is YSYEKL in the germline V gene. The CDR3 runs 13 residues. V shed 3 bases and J shed 6 bases, with 10 bases lying between them. The CDR3 loop is CASSQPNGDTQYF. The DNA of the CDR3 is TGCGCCAGCAGCCAGCCAAATGGGGATACGCAGTATTTT.

This clonotype was detected once. The rearrangement links TRBV5-1 to TRBJ2-3, with D perhaps matching TRBD1 or TRBD2 (5 bases each). With 4 bases removed from V and 0 bases from J, the gap between germline ends came to 12 bases. The CDR3 has 15 residues. Germline V gives CDR1 SGHRS, CDR2 YFSETQ. In DNA form, the CDR3 reads TGCGCCAGCAGCCACCGGGACCCGAGCACAGATACGCAGTATTTT. Translation: CASSHRDPSTDTQYF.

The chain joins TRBV7-3 to TRBJ1-5; a weak D match, TRBD1 (5 bases). Trimming shortened V by 2 bases and J by 6 bases, and 11 bases separated the two germline ends. This CDR3 contains 14 residues. Germline V CDR1 and CDR2: SGHTA, FQGTGA. The CDR3, as DNA: TGTGCCAGCAGCTTAGCGCGGGGGGGTCAGCCCCAGCATTTT. Protein: CASSLARGGQPQHF.

Of note for this clonotype: This may stem from a read error, because a much larger clone lies one nucleotide away. This CDR3 is CASSYLTDQYDTQYF. The CDR3 DNA sequence: TGTGCCAGCAGTTACTTGACCGATCAGTACGATACGCAGTATTTT. V usage is TRBV6-5 and J usage is TRBJ2-3, with D unresolved. The V gene lost 1 base and the J gene lost 6 bases, with 14 bases spanning the gap. CDR1 and CDR2 from the germline V gene are MNHEY and SVGAGI. This CDR3 has 15 residues.

This clonotype has a handful of counts. V usage is TRBV13 and J usage is TRBJ1-4, with no clear D. The CDR3 spans 14 residues. Germline V gene sequence: CDR1 PRHDT, CDR2 FYEKMQ (reference sequence). V was trimmed by 5 bases and J by 7 bases, leaving 14 bases between them. The CDR3 loop reads CASSLREESEKLFF. The CDR3 DNA reads TGTGCCAGCAGCCTTCGGGAGGAGAGTGAAAAACTGTTTTTT. Variable domain in full (rest from reference TRBV13 and TRBJ1-4): AAGVIQSPRHLIKEKRETATLKCYPIPRHDTVYWYQQGPGQDPQFLISFYEKMQSDKGSIPDRFSAQQFSDYHSELNMSSLELGDSALYFCASSLREESEKLFFGSGTQLSVL.

The chain employs TRBV20-1 and TRBJ2-1; 13 nucleotides align to TRBD2. The V gene's germline CDR1 is DFQATT and CDR2 SNEGSKA (reference sequence). The J segment lost 9 bases and the V segment lost 3 bases, leaving 11 bases of the junction unmatched. There are 16 residues in the CDR3. The CDR3 region is CSARVRTSGGWSEQFF. CDR3 in DNA: TGCAGTGCTAGGGTTAGGACTAGCGGGGGATGGAGTGAGCAGTTCTTC.

This clonotype was recorded at least ten times. The chain links TRBV10-3 to TRBJ2-1; D is possibly TRBD2 (6 bases). The CDR3 is 15 residues long. Germline CDR1 is ENHRY and CDR2 is SYGVKD. V lost 0 bases and J lost 5, with 11 bases in between. CDR3 coding DNA: TGTGCCATCAGTGAGTCTCGTAGCGGACACAATGAGCAGTTCTTC. It codes for CAISESRSGHNEQFF.

The rearrangement links TRBV27 to TRBJ1-4; D is perhaps TRBD1 (5 bases). There are 14 residues in the CDR3. V lost 6 bases and J 7 bases, leaving 15 bases between the germline ends. Germline lookup yields CDR1 MNHEY and CDR2 SMNVEV (reference sequence). CDR3 coding DNA: TGTGCCAGCAGCCTATGGGGGGGAGCTGAAAAACTGTTTTTT. Encoded protein: CASSLWGGAEKLFF.

The table lists this clonotype with many counts. The chain employs TRBV11-2 and TRBJ2-3; D uncertain. CDR3 size: 14 residues. Germline V gene data show CDR1 as SGHAT and CDR2 as FQNNGV. Trimming took 6 bases from V and 2 from J, leaving 12 bases between them. Written as DNA, the CDR3 is TGTGCCAGCAGTTTCTCCATTTCCACAGATACGCAGTATTTT. It specifies CASSFSISTDTQYF.

The V and J genes are TRBV29-1 and TRBJ1-1, with D possibly being TRBD1 (6 bases). This CDR3 region has 11 residues. Germline CDR1 SQVTM, CDR2 ANQGSEA. The V end was cut by 8 bases, the J end by 4 bases, with 11 bases between. CDR3 sequence reads: CSLGGRTEAFF. The CDR3 DNA sequence: TGCAGCTTGGGGGGGCGCACTGAAGCTTTCTTT. Drawing the rest from reference TRBV29-1 and TRBJ1-1, the complete variable domain is SAVISQKPSRDICQRGTSLTIQCQVDSQVTMMFWYRQQPGQSLTLIATANQGSEATYESGFVIDKFPISRPNLTFSTLTVSNMSPEDSSIYLCSLGGRTEAFFGQGTRLTVV.

This clonotype has a count of ten or more. V gene TRBV20-1 combines with J gene TRBJ2-1; 12 bases agree with TRBD2. The trim removed 5 bases at V and 8 bases at J, leaving 10 bases unmatched. This CDR3 is built from 15 residues. Per the germline V gene, CDR1 is DFQATT and CDR2 is SNEGSKA (reference sequence). CDR3 in amino acids: CSARLAGGIGDEQFF. Written as DNA, the CDR3 is TGCAGTGCTCGTCTAGCGGGAGGGATCGGCGATGAGCAGTTCTTC.

This clonotype has more than one count but fewer than ten. The V call is TRBV3-1, the J call TRBJ2-1; TRBD2 agrees at 9 bases. The V gene's germline CDR1 is LGHDT and CDR2 YNNKEL (reference sequence). The CDR3 runs to 15 residues. Unmatched junction bases numbered 5, after V lost 8 bases and J lost 0 bases. CDR3 amino acids: CASSIAGASYNEQFF. CDR3 in DNA: TGTGCCAGCTCTATAGCGGGGGCCTCCTACAATGAGCAGTTCTTC.

This clonotype occurred a few times. V gene TRBV2 combines with J gene TRBJ2-1; D possibly corresponds to TRBD1 (5 bases). The length of the CDR3 is 12 residues. Trimming removed 11 bases from V and 6 bases from J, with 14 bases in between. Germline CDR1 reads SNHLY; CDR2 reads FYNNEI. Here the CDR3 reads CAARGRANEQFF. CDR3 coding DNA: TGTGCCGCCAGAGGCAGGGCCAATGAGCAGTTCTTC. The whole variable domain, remainder taken from reference TRBV2 and TRBJ2-1, is EPEVTQTPSHQVTQMGQEVILRCVPISNHLYFYWYRQILGQKVEFLVSFYNNEISEKSEIFDDQFSVERPDGSNFTLKIRSTKLEDSAMYFCAARGRANEQFFGPGTRLTVL.

The gene calls are TRBV10-3 and TRBJ2-1; D gene unclear. The V gene's germline CDR1 is ENHRY and CDR2 SYGVKD. Trimming pared 3 bases from V and 5 bases from J, leaving 14 bases between. This CDR3 spans 15 amino acids. The CDR3 coding sequence is TGTGCCATCAGTGACATACTCGACGGAAACAATGAGCAGTTCTTC. Residues: CAISDILDGNNEQFF.

This clonotype was found a few times. V usage is TRBV29-1 and J usage is TRBJ2-1; 9 nucleotides align to TRBD2. V shed 4 bases and J 6 bases; nucleotides not matched to a gene: 7. This CDR3 is built from 14 residues. Germline V gene sequence: CDR1 SQVTM, CDR2 ANQGSEA. The CDR3, as DNA: TGCAGCGTTGCCGTGGCGGGAGGGACCAATGAGCAGTTCTTC. It yields the protein CSVAVAGGTNEQFF.

The V and J genes are TRBV6-1 and TRBJ2-5, with TRBD1 matching 9 bases. Germline lookup yields CDR1 MNHNS and CDR2 SASEGT. This CDR3 has 15 residues. The V segment lost 7 bases and the J segment 4 bases; nucleotides outside the gene matches: 10. CDR3 amino acids: CASTRGQGTPETQYF. The DNA for the CDR3 is TGTGCCAGCACGAGGGGACAGGGAACCCCAGAGACCCAGTACTTC.

The chain couples TRBV20-1 to TRBJ2-5, with D tentatively TRBD1 (6 bases). CDR3 length equals 16 residues. V was trimmed by 0 bases and J by 4 bases, leaving 18 bases between them. The germline gives CDR1 DFQATT, CDR2 SNEGSKA (reference sequence). For the CDR3, the DNA is TGCAGTGCTAGAGATCGGGGCAGGGGTCTGGGAGAGACCCAGTACTTC. This gives the protein CSARDRGRGLGETQYF.